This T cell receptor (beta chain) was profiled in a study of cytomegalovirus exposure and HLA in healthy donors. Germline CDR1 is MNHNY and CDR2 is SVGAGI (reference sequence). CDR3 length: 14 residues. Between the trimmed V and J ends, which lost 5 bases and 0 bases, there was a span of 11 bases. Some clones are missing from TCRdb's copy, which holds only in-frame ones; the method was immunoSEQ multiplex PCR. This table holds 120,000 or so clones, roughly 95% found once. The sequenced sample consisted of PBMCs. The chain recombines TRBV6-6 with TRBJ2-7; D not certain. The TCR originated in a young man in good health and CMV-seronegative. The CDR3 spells CASSPSRVSYEQYF. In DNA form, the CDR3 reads TGTGCCAGCAGTCCCTCTCGAGTCTCCTACGAGCAGTACTTC.